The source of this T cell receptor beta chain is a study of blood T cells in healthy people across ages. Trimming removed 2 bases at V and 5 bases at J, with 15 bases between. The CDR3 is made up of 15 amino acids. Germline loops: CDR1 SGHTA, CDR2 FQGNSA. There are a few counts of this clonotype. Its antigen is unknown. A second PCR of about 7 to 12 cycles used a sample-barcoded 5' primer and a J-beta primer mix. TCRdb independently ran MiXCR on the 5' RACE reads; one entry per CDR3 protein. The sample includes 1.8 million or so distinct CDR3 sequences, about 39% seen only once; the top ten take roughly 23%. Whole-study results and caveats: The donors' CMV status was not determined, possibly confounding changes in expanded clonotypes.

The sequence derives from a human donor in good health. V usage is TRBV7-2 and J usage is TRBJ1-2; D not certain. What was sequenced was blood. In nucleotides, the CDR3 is TGTGCCAGCAGCTTAAGCGACCCTACGGGGTATGGCTACACCTTC. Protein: CASSLSDPTGYGYTF.